This paragraph covers one T cell receptor beta chain sequence. Its antigen is still unknown. Nothing much larger sits one base from this clone, and base qualities are not available. The sample comes from a study of CD8+ T cells in alopecia areata (dated by TCRdb to the late 2010s). About the investigation overall: The treated patients took part in an open-label pilot trial in which moderate-to-severe alopecia areata was treated with oral tofacitinib at 5 to 10 mg twice daily. Tofacitinib was given for 6 to 18 months, followed by 6 months of follow-up off drug to assess delayed response and recurrence. The SALT score, which quantifies the percentage of affected scalp surface area, was used to measure disease severity in treated patients. To study T cell clonal expansion in alopecia areata, the researchers applied high-throughput TCRbeta sequencing to both the C3H/HeJ mouse model and human patients. Scalp tissue and sorted CD4+ and CD8+ peripheral blood T cells from patchy and totalis/universalis alopecia areata patients and from healthy controls were covered by human TCRbeta sequencing. Patients on tofacitinib were biopsied at baseline and after 4 and 24 weeks of treatment, and several of the patients also had a later scalp biopsy. Clonality in the scalp was compared among normal scalp (n=4), patchy alopecia areata scalp (n=8), and alopecia totalis/universalis scalp (n=8). RNA was extracted with the PAXgene miRNA kit for fixed scalp, the miRNeasy kit for PBMCs, and the RNeasy kit for mouse skin. immunoSEQ multiplex PCR using 35 Vbeta forward primers and 13 Jbeta reverse primers was used to amplify TCRbeta CDR3 regions.

The paper as a whole reports these results and caveats: Lesional scalp, especially in alopecia totalis/universalis, showed higher clonality and more expanded CD8+ clones than normal scalp, suggesting antigenic drive. Because the treated cohort was small and had just a single nonresponder, larger studies are needed to establish links between baseline CD8+ expansion and response. Scalp clonality and the number of expanded CD8+ clones among the top 100 scalp clones were significantly decreased by tofacitinib. Many expanded lesional clones were found to persist in scalp and blood during tofacitinib treatment, and relapse after treatment cessation may be partly explained by this persistence. Shared TCR sequences between patients were less evident than in mice, which may be partly attributable to HLA diversity in the patient population. Resident alphabeta T cells in normal human skin are also sequenced, complicating scalp TCR repertoire analysis, unlike mouse skin dominated by gammadelta T cells.

The CDR3 has 15 amino acids, counting the end cysteine and phenylalanine. Kept here is only the CDR3 DNA, which spans 45 bases and is read in frame from base 1. Ends trimmed: V by 8 bases, J by 4 bases; bases unmatched to a gene: 7. Looking up the germline V gene yields CDR1 KGHSH and CDR2 LQKENI. What the time point label conveys for this sample: about four weeks on oral tofacitinib. The treatment or condition label, as the study defines it: oral pan-JAK inhibitor, 5-10 mg twice daily. Peripheral blood and lesional scalp punch biopsies were obtained from patients with alopecia areata. PBMCs were isolated by density centrifugation and stained for CD3, CD4 and CD8, and CD4+ and CD8+ T cells were sorted on a FACSAria. To prepare the library, the immunoSEQ multiplex PCR assay was applied. For TCR sequencing, RNA was extracted from every sample and reverse transcribed into cDNA to serve as template. First-strand cDNA was synthesized using SuperScript III with a 2:1 mix of oligo-dT and random hexamers. Amplification bias was assessed with a synthetic immune receptor repertoire, and residual bias was removed computationally. Per the original workflow: Raw reads were preprocessed for error removal, and CDR3 was defined according to IMGT conventions as running from the conserved cysteine to phenylalanine. Clonality was calculated as 1 minus Shannon entropy normalized by log2 of the number of productive unique TCRs. Scalp TCRbeta sequences were cross-referenced with sorted blood CD4 and CD8 repertoires so that the CD4 or CD8 identity of scalp clones could be inferred. This immuneACCESS table, as held by TCRdb, lists in-frame sequences with V and J called but not all clones. Of the missing ones, under half trace to an unresolved V gene in checked studies; the others have no known cause. V, J and clone size were drawn from that table, and D and trimming were deduced from the DNA. The sample yields 200,000 to 250,000 clones; roughly 56% were counted once. Clones ranked in the top ten supply 1.5% to 2% of the sample.

The sequences come from CD4+ T cells sorted from blood, collected at week 4, from a patient treated with tofacitinib. This clonotype was sampled from a human donor with alopecia areata. The chain is made from TRBV18 and TRBJ2-2; TRBD1 agrees with 10 junctional bases. The CDR3 protein: CASHRDRGFTGELFF. Here is the DNA: TGTGCCAGCCACCGGGACAGGGGCTTCACCGGGGAGCTGTTTTTT.